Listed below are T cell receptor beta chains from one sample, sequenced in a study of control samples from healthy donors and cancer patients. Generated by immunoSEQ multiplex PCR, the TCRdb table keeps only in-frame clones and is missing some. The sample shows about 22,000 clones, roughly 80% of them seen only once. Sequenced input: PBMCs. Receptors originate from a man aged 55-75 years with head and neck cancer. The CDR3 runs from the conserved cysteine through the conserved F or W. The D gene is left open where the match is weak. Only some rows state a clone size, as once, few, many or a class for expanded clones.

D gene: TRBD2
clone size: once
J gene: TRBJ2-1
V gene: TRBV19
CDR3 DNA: TGTGCCAGTAGTGAGGGACTAGCGGGAGGACCGTACAATGAGCAGTTCTTC
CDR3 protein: CASSEGLAGGPYNEQFF

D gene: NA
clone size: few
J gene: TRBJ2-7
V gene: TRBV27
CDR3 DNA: TGTGCCAGCAGTTGGAGTATTGGGCCTTACGAGCAGTACTTC
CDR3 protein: CASSWSIGPYEQYF

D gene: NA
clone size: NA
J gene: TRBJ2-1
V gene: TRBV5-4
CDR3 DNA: TGTGCCAGCAGCTACCAAGGAGGCTCCTACAATGAGCAGTTCTTC
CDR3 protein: CASSYQGGSYNEQFF

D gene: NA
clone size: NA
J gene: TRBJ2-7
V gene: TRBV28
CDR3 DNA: TGTGCCAGCAGTTTGGGTCCCCTTAACTACGAGCAGTACTTC
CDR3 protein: CASSLGPLNYEQYF

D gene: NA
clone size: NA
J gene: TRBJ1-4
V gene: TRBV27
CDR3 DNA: TGTGCCAGCAGTCCCAGGGGTAGGGAAAAACTGTTTTTT
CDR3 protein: CASSPRGREKLFF

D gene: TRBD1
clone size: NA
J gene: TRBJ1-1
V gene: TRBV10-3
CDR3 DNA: TGTGCCATCAGTGATTCCGGGACAGGGAGACCTGAAGCTTTCTTT
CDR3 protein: CAISDSGTGRPEAFF

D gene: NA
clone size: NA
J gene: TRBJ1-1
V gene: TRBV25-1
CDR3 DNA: TGTGCCAGCAGTGAATTTGGCAGCTCCTACACTGAAGCTTTCTTT
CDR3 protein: CASSEFGSSYTEAFF

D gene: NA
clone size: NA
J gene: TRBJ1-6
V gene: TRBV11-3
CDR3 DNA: TGTGCCAGCAGCTTAGGCAGGGCGGATTCACCCCTCCACTTT
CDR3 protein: CASSLGRADSPLHF

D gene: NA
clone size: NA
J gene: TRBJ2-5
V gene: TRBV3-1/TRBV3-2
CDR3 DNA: TGTGCCAGCAGCCAAGATAGATCTATCCAAGAGACCCAGTACTTC
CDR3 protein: CASSQDRSIQETQYF

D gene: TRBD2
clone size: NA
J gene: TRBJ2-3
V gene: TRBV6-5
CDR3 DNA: TGTGCCAGCCGCAGACTAGCGGGAGGAACAGATACGCAGTATTTT
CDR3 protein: CASRRLAGGTDTQYF

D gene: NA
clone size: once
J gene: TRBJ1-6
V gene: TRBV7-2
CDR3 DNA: TGTGCCAGCAGCTTAGTACAGGGAAGGCAGTCACCCCTCCACTTT
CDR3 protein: CASSLVQGRQSPLHF

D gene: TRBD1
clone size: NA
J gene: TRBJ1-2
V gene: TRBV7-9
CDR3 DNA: TGTGCCAGCAGGGAAGGGACAGGGGCCTATGGCTACACCTTC
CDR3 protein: CASREGTGAYGYTF

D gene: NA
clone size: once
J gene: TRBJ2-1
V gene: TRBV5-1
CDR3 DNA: TGCGCCAGCAGACAATCCTACAATGAGCAGTTCTTC
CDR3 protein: CASRQSYNEQFF

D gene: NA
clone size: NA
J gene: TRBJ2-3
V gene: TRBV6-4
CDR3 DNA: TGTGCCAGCAAAGACTACCTCCCAGCCACAGATACGCAGTATTTT
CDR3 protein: CASKDYLPATDTQYF